A selection of T cell receptor beta chains follows, all from one sample in a study of T cell responses to AZD1222 COVID-19 vaccine. Some clones are missing from TCRdb's copy, which holds only in-frame ones; the method was immunoSEQ multiplex PCR. The profile covers 53,000 or so clones, with about 85% appearing a single time and about 21% taken by the ten largest. The sample here was peripheral blood, taken on day 0 of MenACWY control vaccination. The receptors come from an adult in good health. Both conserved end residues are part of each CDR3. The order of the fields is V gene, CDR3 protein.

TRBV15 | CATSRDRQAGPYSNQPQHF
TRBV7-6 | CASSLSSSGRTGELFF
TRBV7-9 | CASSTRGMAGNTIYF
TRBV19 | CASSMRGPTNTGELFF
TRBV7-2 | CASTPLETYNEQFF
TRBV5-1 | CASSSSVLHTEAFF
TRBV5-1 | CASSLIGRDNEQFF
TRBV5-1 | CASSLELTGGKPYEQYF
TRBV2 | CASSPPRVMNTEAFF
TRBV30 | CAWKTAGTGGINEQYF
TRBV6-5 | CASSYDRAIGELFF
TRBV9 | CASSGQGRRTEAFF
TRBV11-2 | CASSLGSGSSYEQYF
TRBV6-5 | CASRGTGFAYEQYF
TRBV29-1 | CSGYRGQNTEAFF
TRBV7-9 | CASSLNRGRSADTQYF
TRBV3-1/TRBV3-2 | CASSQVRNEQFF
TRBV28 | CASIDSGSNEKLFF
TRBV6-1 | CASSDRGLYTGELFF
TRBV3-1/TRBV3-2 | CASSQGLTRGGETQYF
TRBV5-1 | CASSLGGGDQETQYF
TRBV10-1 | CASTSGTSGSYEQFF
TRBV19 | CASSIWTSGIYNEQFF
TRBV10-3 | CAISEQGSNQPQHF
TRBV6-1 | CASSEFRQGDQPQHF
TRBV19 | CASRMDSLNYGYTF
TRBV5-1 | CASSLIQGANYGYTF
TRBV11-2 | CASSIPGLAGPRQYF
TRBV7-6 | CASSSSGVEQYF
TRBV21-1 | CASSQQGLYSNQPQHF
TRBV7-8 | CASNLPALGELFF
TRBV11-2 | CASSLDNEQFF
TRBV7-9 | CASSGAGHNEQFF
TRBV7-8 | CASSLRDPTGELFF
TRBV5-4 | CASSLVGTPQETQYF
TRBV12-3/TRBV12-4 | CASRWTGVGYTF
TRBV3-1/TRBV3-2 | CASSQGLQETQYF
TRBV25-1 | CASSADPDRDYEQYF
TRBV5-5 | CASSYNRDSYNEQFF
TRBV7-2 | CASSRTGTSGTGELFF
TRBV19 | CASSSRTGGRNTEAFF
TRBV9 | CASSVVGTKGDTQYF
TRBV7-9 | CASSLPVGDGGNEKLFF
TRBV7-9 | CASSLGKNTEAFF
TRBV28 | CASSFSGPYNEQFF
TRBV10-1 | CASSDRRGLAGVDEQFF
TRBV7-9 | CASSSQLPEAFF
TRBV30 | CAWSVRGVGNTIYF
TRBV5-1 | CASSSNGGFNQPQHF
TRBV5-1 | CASTRTGDGYTF
TRBV7-2 | CASSPDRQRYEQYF
TRBV18 | CASSTTRGGYTF
TRBV7-9 | CASSLEGTGYTF